This TCR beta chain was found in a study of cytomegalovirus exposure and HLA in healthy donors. Regarding the study as a whole: Donors belonging to an Asian-associated ancestry cluster reportedly showed fewer N-insertions in productive TCRs than the approximately 670-donor mean, according to what a later analysis found. An analysis that was carried out later associated 15,000 to 20,000 TCR beta sequences with HLA alleles at 0.05 false discovery rate.

As concerns this clone: Its specificity is not known.

The CDR3 length is 14 residues. Deletions cut 0 bases from V and 3 bases from J, with 10 bases between. Looked up from germline, CDR1 is SGHRS and CDR2 is YFSETQ. PCR amplification relied on 60 Vbeta primers (plus 13 Jbeta primers). Here immunoSEQ multiplex PCR was the method, and the copy in TCRdb shows in-frame clones only, minus some. Of approximately 53,000 clones listed, roughly 80% were seen once; the top ten hold approximately 2.5%. The sample taken for sequencing was PBMCs. The chain employs TRBV5-1 and TRBJ2-7; no reliable D call. The TCR comes from a woman in her thirties or forties in good health and CMV-seropositive. In nucleotides, the CDR3 is TGCGCCAGCAGCTTGGGCCCTCATAGCTACGAGCAGTACTTC. Translated: CASSLGPHSYEQYF.